Listed below are T cell receptor beta chains from one sample, sequenced in a study of technical replicates of blood from several donors. TCRdb's table, derived via immunoSEQ multiplex PCR, lists solely in-frame clones and lacks some. The sample consists of 55,000 to 75,000 clones, roughly 90% of them appearing once. Material for sequencing was T cells isolated from PBMCs. Receptors were obtained from a human donor in good health. The CDR3 runs from the conserved cysteine through the conserved F or W. The order of the fields is V gene, clone size, J gene, CDR3 protein. For some rows the clone size is stated as once, few or many, or as a class when expanded; others skip it.

>TRBV9|.|TRBJ2-7
CASSEGLGFYEQYF
>TRBV9|.|TRBJ2-2
CASSGTSGTGELFF
>TRBV6-6|.|TRBJ1-4
CASSPQGATNEKLFF
>TRBV25-1|.|TRBJ2-5
CASSSLSGTGYQETQYF
>TRBV2|.|TRBJ1-2
CASSDRVNYGYTF
>TRBV21-1|.|TRBJ1-2
CASSKALSGEWYGYTF
>TRBV18|.|TRBJ1-1
CASSRPGRGETEAFF
>TRBV5-1|.|TRBJ2-1
CASRGVYRGRGHNEQFF
>TRBV7-2|few|TRBJ1-2
CASSLESGRGYTF
>TRBV27|.|TRBJ2-7
CASSFSALGTHYEQYF
>TRBV29-1|.|TRBJ2-3
CSVVRAGTDTQYF
>TRBV15|.|TRBJ1-1
CATGGHLNTEAFF
>TRBV6-1|.|TRBJ2-3
CASGGGLYTDTQYF
>TRBV5-6|.|TRBJ2-7
CASSKTGTVTYEQYF
>TRBV14|.|TRBJ2-2
CASSQHRVSGELFF
>TRBV27|.|TRBJ2-1
CASSATTRGEQFF
>TRBV6-5|.|TRBJ2-7
CASSYSQGPRSYEQYF
>TRBV11-3|.|TRBJ2-3
CASSLDRTSGRASVTQYF
>TRBV19|.|TRBJ1-2
CASRFRVEGYGYTF
>TRBV9|.|TRBJ2-7
CASSVAGGWPEQYF
>TRBV5-1|.|TRBJ2-3
CASSLRQGRTDTQYF
>TRBV27|.|TRBJ2-1
CASSPLSNEQFF
>TRBV6-1|.|TRBJ1-1
CASRPRDRGMWEAFF
>TRBV29-1|once|TRBJ2-1
CSVHTGIGVYNEQFF
>TRBV4-1|.|TRBJ1-2
CASSQEGTSHYGYTF
>TRBV5-4|.|TRBJ1-1
CASSLGTGFDEAFF
>TRBV28|.|TRBJ2-5
CASSLREHRETQYF
>TRBV12-5|.|TRBJ1-1
CASGLFVNTEAFF
>TRBV4-1|.|TRBJ2-3
CASSQEGAGGPVTTDTQYF
>TRBV9|.|TRBJ2-7
CASSAGQASSYEQYF
>TRBV2|.|TRBJ2-3
CASYGTDTQYF
>TRBV2|few|TRBJ1-1
CASSEIQTENTEAFF
>TRBV7-9|.|TRBJ2-7
CASSGQLAYEQYF
>TRBV28|.|TRBJ2-7
CASSESGYYEQYF
>TRBV7-9|.|TRBJ2-7
CASSPPLASEQYF
>TRBV6-5|.|TRBJ2-2
CASSPTGGTGELFF
>TRBV11-3|.|TRBJ1-5
CASSSVANQPQHF
>TRBV4-1|once|TRBJ2-7
CASSPMGGDLSIEQYF
>TRBV7-8|.|TRBJ2-1
CASSLSQPGQSNEQFF
>TRBV9|once|TRBJ1-5
CASSVGQGQPQHF
>TRBV7-9|.|TRBJ2-2
CASSWDRRELFF
>TRBV28|.|TRBJ1-5
CASSSWGGDQPQHF
>TRBV9|.|TRBJ1-1
CASSATTGRTEAFF
>TRBV6-5|.|TRBJ2-1
CASSYYPAGVGEQFF
>TRBV27|.|TRBJ2-7
CASSLTRWGLISYEQYF
>TRBV4-1|.|TRBJ2-2
CASSPTSGEPSYYANTGELFF
>TRBV6-5|.|TRBJ1-1
CASSYDRGTEAFF
>TRBV2|.|TRBJ2-7
CASSPGTLSYEQYF
>TRBV27|.|TRBJ2-1
CASSLGQFAGEQFF
>TRBV5-6|.|TRBJ2-1
CASSPTSGKWQFF
>TRBV4-2|once|TRBJ2-7
CASSQGFYLGGRTVNLHEQYF
>TRBV5-1|.|TRBJ1-2
CASSLFSEANYGYTF
>TRBV11-3|.|TRBJ2-5
CASSLTTIETQYF